One sample yielded the 26 T cell receptor beta chains listed below, sequenced in a study of graft-versus-host responses after intestinal transplantation. Sequencing was performed with immunoSEQ multiplex PCR; in TCRdb, only in-frame clones are kept and a portion is missing. The sample has over 100,000 clones; 90% to 95% are singletons. Their specific antigens are unknown. This specimen was unstimulated CD4+ T cells sorted from spleen or lymph node cells, taken before intestinal transplant. The receptors stem from a human donor who received an intestinal transplant.

The chain links TRBV7-9 to TRBJ2-3; weak D call: TRBD1 (6 bases). This CDR3 has 12 amino acids. The germline gives CDR1 SEHNR, CDR2 FQNEAQ (reference sequence). V was pared by 0 bases and J by 11 bases, with 9 bases between. CDR3 protein: CASSLARGKQYF. The CDR3 nucleotides are TGTGCCAGCAGCTTAGCCAGGGGTAAGCAGTATTTT.

The rearrangement uses TRBV10-3 and TRBJ2-1; 8 bases line up with TRBD1. This CDR3 comprises 15 residues. CDR1 and CDR2 from the germline V gene are ENHRY and SYGVKD. After removal of 0 bases from V and 6 bases from J, the junction contained 4 bases not matched to a gene. CDR3 region: CAISESGGQVNEQFF. The CDR3, as DNA: TGTGCCATCAGTGAGTCGGGGGGACAGGTCAATGAGCAGTTCTTC.

This clone has only one observation. This sequence joins TRBV6-1 and TRBJ2-2, with TRBD2 as a possible D gene (7 bases). V was trimmed by 4 bases and J by 6 bases, leaving 21 bases between them. The CDR3 sequence is 17 residues long. Germline V gene sequence: CDR1 MNHNS, CDR2 SASEGT. As DNA, the CDR3 is TGTGCCAGCAGTGCCTATTATTACGGGGGGCAGGCCGGGGAGCTGTTTTTT. Protein product: CASSAYYYGGQAGELFF.

The chain recombines TRBV28 with TRBJ2-5; 7 nucleotides match TRBD2. The V and J ends lost 6 bases and 2 bases, in that order; junction bases with no gene match: 9. In germline, CDR1 is MDHEN, CDR2 SYDVKM. There are 15 residues in the CDR3. Here the CDR3 DNA reads TGTGCCAGCAGACCCCCAGCGGGACGGCAAGAGACCCAGTACTTC. Translating gives CASRPPAGRQETQYF.

With regard to this clone: One end of the junction fails to match germline, which may point to a read error. This chain joins TRBV18 and TRBJ2-7; maybe TRBD1 (5 bases). CDR1 and CDR2 from the germline V gene are KGHSH and LQKENI. The CDR3 spans 14 residues. The chain's CDR3 is CASSPSRQTYERYF. CDR3 coding DNA: TGTGCCAGCTCACCATCAAGACAGACCTACGAGCGGTACTTC.

The V call is TRBV9, the J call TRBJ2-2; D uncertain. CDR1 and CDR2 (germline): SGDLS, YYNGEE. V lost 4 bases, J lost 5 bases, and 15 bases lay in between. The CDR3 length is 15 residues. CDR3 DNA sequence: TGTGCCAGCAGCCCCCCCGGCATGGGGACCGGGGAGCTGTTTTTT. Its translation: CASSPPGMGTGELFF.

The J gene is TRBJ2-2, the V gene TRBV29-1; 9 nucleotides match TRBD1. Losses at the gene ends were 7 bases for V and 5 bases for J; bases not matched to a gene: 5. The germline CDR1 and CDR2 sequences are SQVTM and ANQGSEA. The CDR3 has 13 residues. The CDR3 sequence is CSGDRDGTGELFF. CDR3 DNA: TGCAGCGGGGACAGGGATGGGACCGGGGAGCTGTTTTTT.

This clone was counted between two and nine times. This chain uses TRBV28 with TRBJ1-1; 7 bases are a match to TRBD1. The CDR3 has 14 amino acids. The germline CDR1 and CDR2 sequences are MDHEN and SYDVKM. J lost 0 bases, V lost 6 bases, and 4 bases had no gene match. CDR3 region: CASRVGQLNTEAFF. The CDR3 region has the DNA TGTGCCAGCAGGGTGGGACAGCTGAACACTGAAGCTTTCTTT. Full variable domain (outside the CDR3, taken from reference TRBV28 and TRBJ1-1): DVKVTQSSRYLVKRTGEKVFLECVQDMDHENMFWYRQDPGLGLRLIYFSYDVKMKEKGDIPEGYSVSREKKERFSLILESASTNQTSMYLCASRVGQLNTEAFFGQGTRLTVV.

J is TRBJ1-3 and V is TRBV25-1, with D perhaps matching TRBD1 (5 bases). Germline V lookup: CDR1 MGHDK, CDR2 SYGVNS. This CDR3 is built from 14 residues. The V end lost 11 bases, the J end lost 0 bases, and 14 bases lay between the germline ends. The DNA for the CDR3 is TGTGCCGTCATGGGGGACTACTCTGGAAACACCATATATTTT. Protein sequence: CAVMGDYSGNTIYF.

The chain links TRBV11-1 to TRBJ2-6; D may be TRBD2 (7 bases). Germline V lookup: CDR1 SGHAT, CDR2 FQDESV (reference sequence). Trimming cost V 7 bases and J 0 bases, with 19 bases left between them. CDR3 length equals 18 residues. The CDR3 sequence: CASTPAVGGLSGANVLTF. The CDR3 nucleotides read TGTGCCAGCACCCCCGCCGTGGGGGGGCTCTCTGGGGCCAACGTCCTGACTTTC.

The CDR3 DNA is TGTGCCAGCAGTAAGCAGGTGGGGTCTGGGGCCAACGTCCTGACTTTC. Translating it yields CASSKQVGSGANVLTF. The chain carries TRBV28 and TRBJ2-6, with D unclear. Germline V CDR1 and CDR2: MDHEN, SYDVKM. This CDR3 is 16 amino acids long. The V gene lost 5 bases and the J gene lost 1 base, with 12 bases spanning the gap.

This clone has only one observation. The chain links TRBV29-1 to TRBJ1-1, with D perhaps TRBD1 (6 bases). The V end lost 4 bases, the J end lost 11 bases, and 14 bases lay between the germline ends. This CDR3 contains 11 residues. In germline, CDR1 is SQVTM, CDR2 ANQGSEA. Here the CDR3 reads CSVGDIFSAFF. CDR3 DNA: TGCAGCGTTGGGGACATTTTCTCGGCTTTCTTT.

This CDR3 reads CAALPSGRAEAFF. CDR3 bases: TGTGCCGCGCTACCGTCAGGGAGGGCTGAAGCTTTCTTT. V usage is TRBV6-5 and J usage is TRBJ1-1; D is perhaps TRBD1 (5 bases). V was trimmed by 11 bases and J by 6 bases, leaving 19 bases between them. This CDR3 has 13 amino acids. The germline gives CDR1 MNHEY, CDR2 SVGAGI.

V and J are TRBV18 and TRBJ1-5; D unresolved. Germline CDR1 KGHSH, CDR2 LQKENI. The CDR3 contains 15 residues. Trimming shortened V by 3 bases and J by 2 bases, and 11 bases separated the two germline ends. As DNA, the CDR3 is TGTGCCAGCTCACCGACGCCTCTGGGCAATCAGCCCCAGCATTTT. It is translated as CASSPTPLGNQPQHF.

This sequence joins TRBV7-3 and TRBJ2-1; 9 bases line up with TRBD2. The CDR3 contains 15 residues. CDR1 and CDR2 (germline): SGHTA, FQGTGA. The J segment lost 4 bases and the V segment lost 5 bases, leaving 6 bases of the junction unmatched. In nucleotides, the CDR3 is TGTGCCAGCAGCCCCTGGACTAGCGAGTACAATGAGCAGTTCTTC. Translation: CASSPWTSEYNEQFF.

This clone was recorded only once. The chain joins TRBV7-3 to TRBJ2-3; D not resolved. Deletions cut 5 bases from V and 5 bases from J, with 11 bases between. CDR1 is SGHTA, CDR2 FQGTGA, per germline. This CDR3 has 13 residues. The CDR3 DNA follows: TGTGCCAGCAGCGACCCCAGGTTAGATACGCAGTATTTT. It specifies CASSDPRLDTQYF.

The J gene is TRBJ1-1, the V gene TRBV19; D is perhaps TRBD1 (5 bases). Germline CDR1 reads LNHDA; CDR2 reads SQIVND (reference sequence). V was cut by 10 bases and J by 4 bases, with 16 bases left in between. The CDR3 spans 13 residues. Written as DNA, the CDR3 is TGTGCCACCCGTGGGGACGGCTCCACTGAAGCTTTCTTT. Protein sequence: CATRGDGSTEAFF.

This chain connects TRBV5-1 to TRBJ2-2; no reliable D call. This CDR3 comprises 16 residues. V was shortened by 0 bases and J by 4 bases, with 13 bases between the two germline ends. Germline CDR1 is SGHRS and CDR2 is YFSETQ. CDR3 in DNA: TGCGCCAGCAGCTTGGGTCCCCTAGGATCCACCGGGGAGCTGTTTTTT. It codes for CASSLGPLGSTGELFF.

This chain connects TRBV19 to TRBJ2-7; D remains unclear. Deletions cut 0 bases from V and 5 bases from J, with 14 bases between. The CDR3 loop spans 15 amino acids. Germline CDR1 is LNHDA and CDR2 is SQIVND (reference sequence). CDR3 DNA sequence: TGTGCCAGTAGTATAGAAAGGTCCGGGTGCCACGAGCAGTACTTC. This encodes CASSIERSGCHEQYF.

This clone has only one observation. The rearrangement joins TRBV5-6 to TRBJ1-1; D not resolved. Germline V gene lookup returns CDR1 SGHDT and CDR2 YYEEEE. V was pared by 1 base and J by 0 bases, with 10 bases between. CDR3 length: 15 residues. CDR3 loop: CASSLRAFLNTEAFF. DNA for the CDR3: TGTGCCAGCAGCTTGAGGGCTTTCTTGAACACTGAAGCTTTCTTT. The full variable domain, with the rest looked up from reference TRBV5-6 and TRBJ1-1, is DAGVTQSPTHLIKTRGQQVTLRCSPKSGHDTVSWYQQALGQGPQFIFQYYEEEERQRGNFPDRFSGHQFPNYSSELNVNALLLGDSALYLCASSLRAFLNTEAFFGQGTRLTVV.

The rearrangement joins TRBV27 to TRBJ1-1, with a possible D match to TRBD1 (6 bases). CDR1 and CDR2 (germline): MNHEY, SMNVEV (reference sequence). This CDR3 comprises 14 residues. The germline V and J ends were trimmed by 5 bases and 8 bases, with 18 bases remaining between them. The DNA for the CDR3 is TGTGCCAGCAGTCCCACTCCGGCAGGGGCAGAAGCTTTCTTT. It translates to CASSPTPAGAEAFF.

This rearrangement joins TRBV11-2 to TRBJ2-3; 12 nucleotides agree with TRBD2. CDR1 and CDR2 from the germline V gene are SGHAT and FQNNGV. The CDR3 runs to 16 residues. After removal of 1 base from V and 1 base from J, the junction contained 0 bases not matched to a gene. CDR3 loop: CASSLGTSGGTDTQYF. The CDR3 nucleotides are TGTGCCAGCAGCTTAGGGACTAGCGGGGGCACAGATACGCAGTATTTT. Supplemented by reference TRBV11-2 and TRBJ2-3, the full variable domain reads EAGVAQSPRYKIIEKRQSVAFWCNPISGHATLYWYQQILGQGPKLLIQFQNNGVVDDSQLPKDRFSAERLKGVDSTLKIQPAKLEDSAVYLCASSLGTSGGTDTQYFGPGTRLTVL.

The chain links TRBV5-4 to TRBJ2-1; no clear D. The CDR3 extends over 13 amino acids. CDR1 SGHNT and CDR2 YYREEE come from the germline V gene (reference sequence). V was pared by 0 bases and J by 5 bases, with 6 bases between. CDR3: CASSLDLDNEQFF. CDR3 DNA sequence: TGTGCCAGCAGCTTGGATTTGGACAATGAGCAGTTCTTC.

This clone was recorded a few times. The CDR3 region has the DNA TGTGCCAGCAGTTCGGTAGGGGCCAACGTCCTGACTTTC. The encoded protein is CASSSVGANVLTF. The chain joins TRBV27 to TRBJ2-6; D ambiguous. Per germline, CDR1 MNHEY and CDR2 SMNVEV (reference sequence). The CDR3 has 13 amino acids. V lost 4 bases and J 4 bases, leaving 5 bases between the germline ends.

J is TRBJ1-2 and V is TRBV27; 11 positions agree with TRBD1. The ends lost 2 bases at V and 6 bases at J; junction bases unmatched: 5. Germline CDR1 and CDR2: MNHEY and SMNVEV (reference sequence). CDR3 size: 15 residues. The CDR3 sequence: CASSLKGTGGHGYTF. The CDR3 DNA reads as TGTGCCAGCAGTTTAAAAGGGACAGGGGGGCATGGCTACACCTTC.

The chain links TRBV6-5 to TRBJ2-3; no reliable D call. Per the germline V gene, CDR1 is MNHEY and CDR2 is SVGAGI. The V end was cut by 5 bases, the J end by 0 bases, with 12 bases between. The CDR3 consists of 15 residues. The CDR3 nucleotides read TGTGCCAGCAGTAAACGATGGTCCAGCACAGATACGCAGTATTTT. Its protein product is CASSKRWSSTDTQYF.